This T cell receptor (beta chain) stems from a study of shared clonotypes between healthy human individuals. In the naive CD8 group, cells lacked CD45RO and were positively selected for CCR7, so terminally differentiated effector memory CD45RA+ cells were left out. This CDR3 is 16 amino acids long. Germline loops: CDR1 LGHNA, CDR2 YSLEER. The V gene end was trimmed by 1 base and the J gene end by 7 bases; junction bases not matched to a gene: 12. Assay used: immunoSEQ multiplex PCR; TCRdb lists only in-frame clones, some missing. The sample shows around 2.1 million clones, 93% of them seen only once.

The sample was naive CD8+ T cells from PBMCs. This chain connects TRBV4-3 to TRBJ2-7; 8 bases match TRBD2. The receptor's source is a man aged 18 to 30 in good health. Some clones in this sample may be carry-over from other donors' samples. This CDR3 reads CASSQGLREAHIEQYF. The CDR3 bases are TGCGCCAGCAGCCAAGGTCTGCGGGAGGCCCATATTGAGCAGTACTTC.